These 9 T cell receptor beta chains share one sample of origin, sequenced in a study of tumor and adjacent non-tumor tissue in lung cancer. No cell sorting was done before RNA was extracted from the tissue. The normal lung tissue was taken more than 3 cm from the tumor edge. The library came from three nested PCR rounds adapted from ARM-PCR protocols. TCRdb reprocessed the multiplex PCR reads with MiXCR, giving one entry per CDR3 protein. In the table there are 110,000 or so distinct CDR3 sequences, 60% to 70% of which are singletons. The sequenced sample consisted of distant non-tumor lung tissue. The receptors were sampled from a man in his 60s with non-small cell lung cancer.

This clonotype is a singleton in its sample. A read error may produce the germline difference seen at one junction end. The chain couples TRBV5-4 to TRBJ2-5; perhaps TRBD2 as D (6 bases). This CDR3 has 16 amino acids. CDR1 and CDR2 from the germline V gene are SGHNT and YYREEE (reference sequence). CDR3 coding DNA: TGTGCCAGCAGCAGAGATAGCGGAGCCAACCATGAGACCCAGTACTTC. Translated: CASSRDSGANHETQYF.

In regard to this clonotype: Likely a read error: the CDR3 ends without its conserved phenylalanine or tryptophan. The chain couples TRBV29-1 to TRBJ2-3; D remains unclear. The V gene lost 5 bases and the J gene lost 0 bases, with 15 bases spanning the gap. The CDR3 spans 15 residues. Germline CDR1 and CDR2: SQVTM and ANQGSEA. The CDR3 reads CSVKPFVTSTDTQYL. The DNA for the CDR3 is TGCAGCGTTAAACCCTTTGTGACTAGCACAGATACGCAGTATCTT.

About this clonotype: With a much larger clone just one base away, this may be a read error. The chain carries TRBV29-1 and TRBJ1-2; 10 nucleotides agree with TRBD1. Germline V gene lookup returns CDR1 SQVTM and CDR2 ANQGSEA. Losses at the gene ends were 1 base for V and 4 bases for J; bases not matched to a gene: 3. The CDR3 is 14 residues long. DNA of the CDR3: TGCAGCGTTGAAGTGGGACAGGGGTCCTATGGCTACACCTTC. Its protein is CSVEVGQGSYGYTF.

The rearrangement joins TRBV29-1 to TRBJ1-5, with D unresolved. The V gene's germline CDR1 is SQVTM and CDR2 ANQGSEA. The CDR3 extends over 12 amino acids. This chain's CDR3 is CIPSPCNQPQHF. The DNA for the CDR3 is TGCATTCCATCACCCTGTAATCAGCCCCAGCATTTT.

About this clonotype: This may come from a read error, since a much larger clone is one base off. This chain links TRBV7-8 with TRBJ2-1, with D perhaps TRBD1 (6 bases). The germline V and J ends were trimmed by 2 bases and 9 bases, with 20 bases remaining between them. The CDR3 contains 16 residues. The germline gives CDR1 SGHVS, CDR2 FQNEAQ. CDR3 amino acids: CASSLRRTAPSIEQFF. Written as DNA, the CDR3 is TGTGCCAGCAGCTTACGCCGGACAGCCCCCTCCATTGAGCAGTTCTTC.

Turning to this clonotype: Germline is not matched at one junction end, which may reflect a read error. The CDR3 region is CSVQEAYNSPLHF. The DNA of the CDR3 is TGCAGCGTTCAAGAAGCATATAATTCACCCCTCCACTTT. The chain has TRBV29-1 and TRBJ1-6; unclear D gene. The CDR3 length is 13 residues. The V gene's germline CDR1 is SQVTM and CDR2 ANQGSEA.

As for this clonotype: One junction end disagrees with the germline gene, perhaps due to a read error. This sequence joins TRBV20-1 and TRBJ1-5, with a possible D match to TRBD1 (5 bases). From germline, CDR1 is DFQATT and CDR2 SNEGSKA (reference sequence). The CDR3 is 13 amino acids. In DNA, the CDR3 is TGCAGTGCTAACGACGGGCCAGGGCAGCCCCAGCCTTTT. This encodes CSANDGPGQPQPF.

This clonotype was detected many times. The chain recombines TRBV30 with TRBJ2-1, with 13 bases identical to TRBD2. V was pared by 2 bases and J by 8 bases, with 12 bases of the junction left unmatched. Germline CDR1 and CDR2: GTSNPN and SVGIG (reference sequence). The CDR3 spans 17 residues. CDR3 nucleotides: TGTGCCTGGAGTCCGCGTGTAACTAGCGGGAGGGGGTATGAGCAGTTCTTC. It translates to CAWSPRVTSGRGYEQFF. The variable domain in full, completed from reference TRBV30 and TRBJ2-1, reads SQTIHQWPATLVQPVGSPLSLECTVEGTSNPNLYWYRQAAGRGLQLLFYSVGIGQISSEVPQNLSASRPQDRQFILSSKKLLLSDSGFYLCAWSPRVTSGRGYEQFFGPGTRLTVL.

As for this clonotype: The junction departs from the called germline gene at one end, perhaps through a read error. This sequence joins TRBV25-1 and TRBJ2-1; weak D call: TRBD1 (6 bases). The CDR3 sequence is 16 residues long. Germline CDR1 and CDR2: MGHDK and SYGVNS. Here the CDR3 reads CAISRHGTPSYNEQFF. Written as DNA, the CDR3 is TGTGCCATCAGCAGACACGGGACACCCTCCTACAACGAGCAGTTCTTC.